The TCR beta chain under discussion was sequenced for a study of T cell changes during pregnancy in multiple sclerosis (dated by TCRdb to the late 2010s). As for the study more broadly: Changes in the T cell repertoire over the course of pregnancy were examined in this study in women with multiple sclerosis.

The library relied on the immunoSEQ multiplex PCR assay. The clones in this table, taken by TCRdb from immuneACCESS, are in-frame only. Not every clone is retained; where verified, under half of the shortfall comes from an unresolved V gene, and the cause of the rest is unknown. For this sample the table gives about 100,000 clones, of which around 92% were detected only once. The leading ten clones occupy about 1.9% of the sample. CDR1 and CDR2 are read off the germline V gene as MNHNS and SASEGT. The CDR3 runs 15 residues from the cysteine to the phenylalanine. Just the 45-base CDR3 DNA is kept, in frame starting at base 1. Germline trimming: 4 bases from V, 2 bases from J; junction bases outside gene matches: 8. With regard to this clone: What antigen it recognizes has not been identified. Base qualities are not at hand, and no much larger clone is one base apart.

This receptor chain uses TRBV6-1 and TRBJ2-7, and 7 junction bases match TRBD1. The receptor was isolated from a female donor with multiple sclerosis, enrolled in a pregnancy study. Sequenced material: peripheral blood, taken after pregnancy. In nucleotide form, the sequence is TGTGCCAGCAGTGTCGCCGGGACAGAGACCTACGAGCAGTACTTC. Its amino acids are CASSVAGTETYEQYF.